This paragraph covers one TCR beta chain sequence. Antigen: not known. V was pared by 6 bases and J by 5 bases, with 10 bases of the junction left unmatched. CDR1 MNHEY and CDR2 SVGAGI come from the germline V gene. This CDR3 is built from 14 residues. This sample was included in a study of T cell responses to AZD1222 COVID-19 vaccine. Study-wide points: Donors were largely white British and mainly female; clonal diversity was possibly underestimated. The reported proportion of spike-specific TCRs targeting unmutated variant regions was nearly half. Two doses of AZD1222 preceded a rise in Spike-specific TCR breadth and depth. Recipients of AZD1222 seropositive at baseline numbered only 5 or 6.

Repertoires were generated with immunoSEQ multiplex PCR, while TCRdb's copy carries only in-frame clones and drops some. The sample has fewer than 120,000 clones, roughly 90% seen once. This receptor was identified in an adult who received the AZD1222 COVID-19 vaccine. The source was peripheral blood, collected 28 days after the second AZD1222 dose. This chain uses TRBV6-5 with TRBJ2-7; 7 positions agree with TRBD1. The CDR3 DNA is TGTGCCAGCAGCAACCAGGGGGTCAACGACGAGCAGTACTTC. It encodes CASSNQGVNDEQYF.